This T cell receptor (beta chain) was profiled in a study of somatic mutations in cytotoxic T cells in rheumatoid arthritis. Libraries were prepared by immunoSEQ multiplex PCR; TCRdb keeps only in-frame clonotypes and omits some of them. Of around 4,500 clones listed, 70% to 80% were seen once; the top ten hold roughly 7%. A few counts support this clone. Its antigen is undetermined. The CDR3 runs 13 residues. V lost 7 bases to trimming and J lost 8 bases, with 20 bases between them. CDR1 is SQVTM, CDR2 ANQGSEA, per germline. Whole-study results and caveats: Of the expanded CD8+ clones, the antigen targets were not known.

The TCR comes from an adult with rheumatoid arthritis. The sample consisted of CD8+ T cells sorted from blood. The V call is TRBV29-1, the J call TRBJ1-2; the D is unclear. The CDR3 nucleotides are TGCAGCGCCCCGGGCCCAGGAATACGCGGCTACACCTTC. Translation gives CSAPGPGIRGYTF. Supplemented by reference TRBV29-1 and TRBJ1-2, the full variable domain reads SAVISQKPSRDICQRGTSLTIQCQVDSQVTMMFWYRQQPGQSLTLIATANQGSEATYESGFVIDKFPISRPNLTFSTLTVSNMSPEDSSIYLCSAPGPGIRGYTFGSGTRLTVV.